Listed below are T cell receptor beta chains from one sample, sequenced in a study of regulatory T cells in long-lasting Graves disease. TCRdb reprocessed the multiplex PCR reads with MiXCR, giving one entry per CDR3 protein. The sample contains about 620,000 distinct CDR3 sequences, 16% of which appear only once. Another study also made use of these data, one on T cells in Graves' hyperthyroidism and ophthalmopathy.

The sequencing used peripheral blood mononuclear cells (PBMCs), collected at new diagnosis, from a patient treated with antithyroid drugs. The receptor set was obtained from a woman aged 25 to 39 with Graves disease. CDR3s include the opening cysteine and the closing phenylalanine or tryptophan. The D gene is left open where the match is weak. Clone size is given for some rows only: seen once, a few or many times, or a class if the clone is expanded.

abundance: NA; j_gene: TRBJ1-4; d_gene: NA; v_gene: TRBV19; CDR3aa: CASSLDWGKLFF; CDR3nt: TGTGCCAGTAGTCTGGACTGGGGAAAACTGTTTTTT
abundance: few; j_gene: TRBJ1-2; d_gene: TRBD1; v_gene: TRBV30; CDR3aa: CAWSTRDRDFSGYTF; CDR3nt: TGTGCCTGGAGTACGAGGGACAGGGATTTTAGTGGCTACACCTTC
abundance: many; j_gene: TRBJ1-2; d_gene: NA; v_gene: TRBV7-8; CDR3aa: CASSPTAQANYGYTF; CDR3nt: TGTGCCAGCAGCCCTACGGCGCAGGCGAATTATGGCTACACCTTC
abundance: NA; j_gene: TRBJ1-5; d_gene: TRBD1; v_gene: TRBV6-1; CDR3aa: CASSHNRGQHQPQHF; CDR3nt: TGTGCCAGCAGTCATAACAGGGGGCAACATCAGCCCCAGCATTTT
abundance: NA; j_gene: TRBJ2-7; d_gene: NA; v_gene: TRBV12-3/TRBV12-4; CDR3aa: CASSSTGIVSYEQYF; CDR3nt: TGTGCCAGCAGTTCTACAGGGATCGTTTCCTACGAGCAGTACTTC
abundance: few; j_gene: TRBJ2-1; d_gene: TRBD1; v_gene: TRBV20-1; CDR3aa: CSATGTGYEQFF; CDR3nt: TGCAGTGCAACCGGGACAGGGTATGAGCAGTTCTTC
abundance: NA; j_gene: TRBJ2-2; d_gene: TRBD2; v_gene: TRBV7-3; CDR3aa: CASSRAQVAGGNTGELFF; CDR3nt: TGTGCCAGCAGCCGTGCTCAAGTAGCGGGGGGCAACACCGGGGAGCTGTTTTTT
abundance: few; j_gene: TRBJ2-1; d_gene: TRBD2; v_gene: TRBV29-1; CDR3aa: CSVAAGGSYNEQFF; CDR3nt: TGCAGCGTTGCCGCGGGAGGCTCCTACAATGAGCAGTTCTTC
abundance: many; j_gene: TRBJ2-2; d_gene: NA; v_gene: TRBV29-1; CDR3aa: CSVGDNLSVGELFF; CDR3nt: TGCAGCGTTGGCGACAACCTCTCGGTCGGGGAGCTGTTTTTT
abundance: NA; j_gene: TRBJ2-7; d_gene: NA; v_gene: TRBV18; CDR3aa: CASSLSQGLRLYEQYF; CDR3nt: TGTGCCAGCTCACTAAGTCAGGGGCTTCGACTCTACGAGCAGTACTTC
abundance: many; j_gene: TRBJ2-7; d_gene: NA; v_gene: TRBV11-2; CDR3aa: CASSSDRSEQYF; CDR3nt: TGTGCCAGCAGCTCAGATCGTAGCGAGCAGTACTTC
abundance: NA; j_gene: TRBJ2-2; d_gene: NA; v_gene: TRBV3-1; CDR3aa: CASSQGGYTGELFF; CDR3nt: TGTGCCAGCAGCCAAGGGGGATATACCGGGGAGCTGTTTTTT
abundance: few; j_gene: TRBJ1-5; d_gene: NA; v_gene: TRBV15; CDR3aa: CATSRAAALPQHF; CDR3nt: TGTGCCACCAGCAGAGCGGCTGCCTTGCCCCAGCATTTT
abundance: NA; j_gene: TRBJ1-5; d_gene: TRBD1; v_gene: TRBV20-1; CDR3aa: CSARRWGQGKTYSNQPQHF; CDR3nt: TGCAGTGCTAGAAGGTGGGGACAGGGGAAAACTTATAGCAATCAGCCCCAGCATTTT
abundance: many; j_gene: TRBJ2-7; d_gene: NA; v_gene: TRBV27; CDR3aa: CASRLGDSPSYEQYF; CDR3nt: TGTGCCAGCAGACTTGGAGATTCCCCTTCCTACGAGCAGTACTTC
abundance: many; j_gene: TRBJ1-6; d_gene: NA; v_gene: TRBV28; CDR3aa: CASSLSGVGSPLHF; CDR3nt: TGTGCCAGCAGTTTGTCGGGGGTTGGTTCACCCCTCCACTTT
abundance: many; j_gene: TRBJ1-4; d_gene: NA; v_gene: TRBV28; CDR3aa: CASKNSGGSGEKLFF; CDR3nt: TGTGCCAGCAAAAACTCTGGGGGGAGTGGTGAAAAACTGTTTTTT
abundance: few; j_gene: TRBJ1-4; d_gene: NA; v_gene: TRBV10-3; CDR3aa: CAISGGATNEKLFF; CDR3nt: TGTGCCATCAGTGGGGGTGCAACTAATGAAAAACTGTTTTTT
abundance: NA; j_gene: TRBJ1-1; d_gene: NA; v_gene: TRBV28; CDR3aa: CATRTTRNTEAFF; CDR3nt: TGTGCCACCAGGACGACAAGGAACACTGAAGCTTTCTTT
abundance: NA; j_gene: TRBJ2-7; d_gene: NA; v_gene: TRBV20-1; CDR3aa: CSAGPGAKGSYEQYF; CDR3nt: TGCAGTGCTGGCCCCGGGGCGAAGGGCTCCTACGAGCAGTACTTC
abundance: few; j_gene: TRBJ2-2; d_gene: NA; v_gene: TRBV20-1; CDR3aa: CSANLNGELFF; CDR3nt: TGCAGTGCTAATCTAAACGGGGAGCTGTTTTTT
abundance: few; j_gene: TRBJ2-7; d_gene: TRBD2; v_gene: TRBV9; CDR3aa: CASSAGLVAEQYF; CDR3nt: TGTGCCAGCAGCGCAGGACTAGTCGCCGAGCAGTACTTC
abundance: many; j_gene: TRBJ1-2; d_gene: NA; v_gene: TRBV7-2; CDR3aa: CASSRKTSSLGDGYTF; CDR3nt: TGTGCCAGCAGCAGGAAAACGTCTAGCCTCGGCGATGGCTACACCTTC
abundance: NA; j_gene: TRBJ1-3; d_gene: NA; v_gene: TRBV5-1; CDR3aa: CASSLQGSVDGNTIYF; CDR3nt: TGCGCCAGCAGCTTGCAGGGAAGCGTAGATGGAAACACCATATATTTT
abundance: many; j_gene: TRBJ1-1; d_gene: TRBD1; v_gene: TRBV24-1; CDR3aa: CATSDRGQREAFF; CDR3nt: TGTGCCACCAGTGATAGGGGACAGCGTGAAGCTTTCTTT
abundance: NA; j_gene: TRBJ2-1; d_gene: NA; v_gene: TRBV15; CDR3aa: CATSRVFNEQFF; CDR3nt: TGTGCCACCAGCAGAGTGTTCAATGAGCAGTTCTTC
abundance: few; j_gene: TRBJ2-7; d_gene: TRBD1; v_gene: TRBV7-2; CDR3aa: CASSRDRGSWHEQYF; CDR3nt: TGTGCCAGCAGCCGAGACAGGGGTTCATGGCACGAGCAGTACTTC
abundance: few; j_gene: TRBJ2-7; d_gene: TRBD1; v_gene: TRBV4-1; CDR3aa: CASSRTPGQILPSYEQYF; CDR3nt: TGCGCCAGCAGCCGAACGCCGGGACAGATACTCCCCTCCTACGAGCAGTACTTC
abundance: many; j_gene: TRBJ1-3; d_gene: NA; v_gene: TRBV6-5; CDR3aa: CASSYSHPLSGPTNPEDTIYF; CDR3nt: TGTGCCAGCAGTTACTCGCACCCACTATCGGGCCCTACTAACCCCGAGGACACCATATATTTT
abundance: few; j_gene: TRBJ2-1; d_gene: TRBD2; v_gene: TRBV5-1; CDR3aa: CASSWTSGGHEQFF; CDR3nt: TGCGCCTCATCCTGGACTAGCGGGGGCCATGAGCAGTTCTTC
abundance: many; j_gene: TRBJ1-5; d_gene: NA; v_gene: TRBV19; CDR3aa: CASSSGKKGTPQPQHF; CDR3nt: TGTGCCAGTAGTTCCGGCAAGAAGGGGACCCCCCAGCCCCAGCATTTT
abundance: many; j_gene: TRBJ2-7; d_gene: TRBD2; v_gene: TRBV6-2/TRBV6-3; CDR3aa: CASSYSSGSTEQYF; CDR3nt: TGTGCCAGCAGTTACAGTAGCGGGAGTACAGAGCAGTACTTC
abundance: many; j_gene: TRBJ1-6; d_gene: NA; v_gene: TRBV12-3/TRBV12-4; CDR3aa: CASSLQEKVSPLHF; CDR3nt: TGTGCCAGCAGTTTACAGGAGAAGGTTTCACCCCTCCACTTT
abundance: few; j_gene: TRBJ2-7; d_gene: NA; v_gene: TRBV6-1; CDR3aa: CASSRQRLSYEQYF; CDR3nt: TGTGCCAGCAGTAGACAGCGTCTTTCCTACGAGCAGTACTTC
abundance: few; j_gene: TRBJ2-5; d_gene: TRBD2; v_gene: TRBV19; CDR3aa: CASSYSGTHQETQYF; CDR3nt: TGTGCCAGTAGTTATAGCGGGACGCACCAAGAGACCCAGTACTTC
abundance: many; j_gene: TRBJ2-5; d_gene: NA; v_gene: TRBV19; CDR3aa: CASKTRGSGETQYF; CDR3nt: TGTGCCAGTAAGACCCGGGGGAGCGGGGAGACCCAGTACTTC
abundance: few; j_gene: TRBJ1-6; d_gene: NA; v_gene: TRBV5-1; CDR3aa: CASSLDPQTNSPLHF; CDR3nt: TGCGCCAGCAGCTTGGACCCCCAGACTAATTCACCCCTCCACTTT
abundance: NA; j_gene: TRBJ2-7; d_gene: TRBD1; v_gene: TRBV15; CDR3aa: CATSRQTGGQYEQYF; CDR3nt: TGTGCCACCAGCAGACAGACAGGGGGCCAGTACGAGCAGTACTTC
abundance: many; j_gene: TRBJ2-3; d_gene: TRBD1; v_gene: TRBV28; CDR3aa: CASSLDRDGPDTQYF; CDR3nt: TGTGCCAGCAGTTTGGACAGGGACGGTCCAGATACGCAGTATTTT
abundance: NA; j_gene: TRBJ2-7; d_gene: NA; v_gene: TRBV7-3; CDR3aa: CASSLTHTYEQYF; CDR3nt: TGTGCCAGCAGCTTAACCCATACCTACGAGCAGTACTTC
abundance: many; j_gene: TRBJ1-2; d_gene: NA; v_gene: TRBV20-1; CDR3aa: CSVAGGVPNYGYTF; CDR3nt: TGCAGTGTAGCGGGCGGAGTTCCTAACTATGGCTACACCTTC
abundance: many; j_gene: TRBJ1-5; d_gene: NA; v_gene: TRBV7-2; CDR3aa: CASSLPGSNQPQHF; CDR3nt: TGTGCCAGCAGCCTACCCGGGAGCAATCAGCCCCAGCATTTT
abundance: many; j_gene: TRBJ2-5; d_gene: TRBD1; v_gene: TRBV7-9; CDR3aa: CASGQGETQYF; CDR3nt: TGTGCCAGCGGACAGGGGGAGACCCAGTACTTC
abundance: few; j_gene: TRBJ2-1; d_gene: NA; v_gene: TRBV28; CDR3aa: CASSSNSGTIHNEQFF; CDR3nt: TGTGCCAGCAGTTCCAACTCCGGGACAATTCATAATGAGCAGTTCTTC
abundance: many; j_gene: TRBJ1-2; d_gene: TRBD1; v_gene: TRBV7-9; CDR3aa: CASSPGGDNYGYTF; CDR3nt: TGTGCCAGCAGCCCAGGGGGGGACAACTATGGCTACACCTTC
abundance: many; j_gene: TRBJ1-1; d_gene: NA; v_gene: TRBV7-9; CDR3aa: CASSDSERTEAFF; CDR3nt: TGTGCCAGCAGTGACAGCGAAAGGACTGAAGCTTTCTTT
abundance: NA; j_gene: TRBJ1-2; d_gene: NA; v_gene: TRBV20-1; CDR3aa: CSAGENYGYTF; CDR3nt: TGCAGTGCGGGAGAGAACTATGGCTACACCTTC
abundance: few; j_gene: TRBJ1-6; d_gene: NA; v_gene: TRBV20-1; CDR3aa: CSASPSYLLTGHNSPLHF; CDR3nt: TGCAGTGCTAGCCCGTCTTATCTCCTAACAGGGCACAATTCACCCCTCCACTTT
abundance: many; j_gene: TRBJ2-3; d_gene: TRBD2; v_gene: TRBV12-3/TRBV12-4; CDR3aa: CASRKATSGALW; CDR3nt: TGTGCCAGCAGGAAGGCGACTAGCGGAGCCCTATGG
abundance: NA; j_gene: TRBJ1-2; d_gene: TRBD1; v_gene: TRBV28; CDR3aa: CASRLQGAQHYGYTF; CDR3nt: TGTGCCAGCAGGTTACAGGGGGCGCAGCACTATGGCTACACCTTC
abundance: few; j_gene: TRBJ1-5; d_gene: NA; v_gene: TRBV6-1; CDR3aa: CASTGRAVSSNQPQHF; CDR3nt: TGTGCCAGTACTGGGCGAGCCGTATCTAGCAATCAGCCCCAGCATTTT
abundance: few; j_gene: TRBJ1-5; d_gene: TRBD1; v_gene: TRBV11-1; CDR3aa: CASSPSGTGPQHF; CDR3nt: TGCGCCAGCAGCCCGTCCGGGACAGGGCCCCAGCATTTT
abundance: NA; j_gene: TRBJ2-5; d_gene: TRBD2; v_gene: TRBV18; CDR3aa: CASSPIIQRGTTTQYF; CDR3nt: TGTGCCAGCTCACCTATTATACAGCGGGGGACTACGACCCAGTACTTC
abundance: many; j_gene: TRBJ1-5; d_gene: NA; v_gene: TRBV12-3/TRBV12-4; CDR3aa: CASSFHRESNQPQHF; CDR3nt: TGTGCCAGCAGTTTTCACAGGGAAAGCAATCAGCCCCAGCATTTT
abundance: few; j_gene: TRBJ2-3; d_gene: TRBD2; v_gene: TRBV19; CDR3aa: CASRRGLAGTDTQYF; CDR3nt: TGTGCCAGTAGGCGCGGACTAGCTGGCACAGATACGCAGTATTTT
abundance: few; j_gene: TRBJ1-4; d_gene: TRBD1; v_gene: TRBV5-6; CDR3aa: CASSLAAGGAPRKLFF; CDR3nt: TGTGCCAGCAGCTTGGCGGCAGGGGGCGCGCCGCGGAAACTGTTTTTT
abundance: many; j_gene: TRBJ2-7; d_gene: TRBD2; v_gene: TRBV7-2; CDR3aa: CASSLTSALTYEQYF; CDR3nt: TGTGCCAGCAGCCTCACTAGCGCACTCACCTACGAGCAGTACTTC
abundance: NA; j_gene: TRBJ2-3; d_gene: TRBD1; v_gene: TRBV6-1; CDR3aa: CATRSGQGRADTQYF; CDR3nt: TGTGCCACCCGCTCGGGACAGGGGAGGGCAGATACGCAGTATTTT
abundance: few; j_gene: TRBJ1-3; d_gene: NA; v_gene: TRBV3-1; CDR3aa: CASSQVRRANTIYF; CDR3nt: TGTGCCAGCAGCCAAGTTCGTAGAGCGAACACCATATATTTT